This TCR beta chain is from a study of OX40 agonist ivuxolimab in advanced cancers. Study outcomes and limitations: By week 6 at 0.1 to 3.0 mg/kg, blood CD4+ and CD8+ T cells had expanded clonally.

Data came from immunoSEQ multiplex PCR; TCRdb stores just in-frame clones and leaves some out. Found here are tens of thousands of clones, about 90% of them singletons; the top ten hold roughly 25%. A word on this clone: Its antigen remains unidentified.

This specimen consisted of CD4+ or CD8+ T cells sorted from blood, obtained in a trial of the OX40 agonist ivuxolimab. The TCR comes from an adult with an advanced solid tumor such as melanoma, head and neck, liver or kidney cancer.

The CDR3 nucleotides read TGTGCCAGTAGTATCGCTCGGGGCACTGAAGCTTTCTTT. The encoded protein is CASSIARGTEAFF. This chain uses TRBV19 with TRBJ1-1; no clear D. CDR1 is LNHDA, CDR2 SQIVND, per germline (reference sequence). The CDR3 has 13 residues. Deletions cut 3 bases from V and 4 bases from J, with 9 bases between.